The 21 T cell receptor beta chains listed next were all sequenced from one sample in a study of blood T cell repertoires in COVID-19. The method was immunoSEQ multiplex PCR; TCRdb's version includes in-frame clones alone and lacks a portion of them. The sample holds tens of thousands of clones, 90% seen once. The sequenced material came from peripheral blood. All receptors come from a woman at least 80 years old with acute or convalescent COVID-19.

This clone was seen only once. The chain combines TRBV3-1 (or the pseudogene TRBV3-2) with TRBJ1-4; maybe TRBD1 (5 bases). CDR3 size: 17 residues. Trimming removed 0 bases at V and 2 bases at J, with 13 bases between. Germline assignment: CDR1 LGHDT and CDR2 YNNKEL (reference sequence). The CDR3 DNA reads TGTGCCAGCAGCCAAGATGGTAGGGCAGGGACTAATGAAAAACTGTTTTTT. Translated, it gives CASSQDGRAGTNEKLFF.

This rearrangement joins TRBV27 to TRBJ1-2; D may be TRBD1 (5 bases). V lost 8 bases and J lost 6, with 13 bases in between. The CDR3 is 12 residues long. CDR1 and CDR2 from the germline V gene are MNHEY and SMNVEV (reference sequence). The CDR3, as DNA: TGTGCCAGCTATATGTCAGGGAATGGCTACACCTTC. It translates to CASYMSGNGYTF.

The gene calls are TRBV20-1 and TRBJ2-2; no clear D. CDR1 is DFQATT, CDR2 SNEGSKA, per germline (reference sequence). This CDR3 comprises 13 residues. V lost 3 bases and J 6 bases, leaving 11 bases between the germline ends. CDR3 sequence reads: CSASQASAGELFF. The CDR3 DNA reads TGCAGTGCTAGTCAGGCATCGGCCGGGGAGCTGTTTTTT.

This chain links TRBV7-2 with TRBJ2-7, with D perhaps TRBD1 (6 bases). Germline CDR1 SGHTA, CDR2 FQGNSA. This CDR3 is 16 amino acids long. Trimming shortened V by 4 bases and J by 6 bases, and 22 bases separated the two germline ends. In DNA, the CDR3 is TGTGCCAGCAGCTCTTCCAGGGGTTTTCCCCCAACCGAGCAGTACTTC. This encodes CASSSSRGFPPTEQYF.

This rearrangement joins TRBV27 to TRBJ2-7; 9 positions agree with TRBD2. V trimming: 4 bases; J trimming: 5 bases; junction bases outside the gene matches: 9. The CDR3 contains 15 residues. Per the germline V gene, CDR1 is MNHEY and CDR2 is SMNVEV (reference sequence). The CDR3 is CASSWVAGGHNEQYF. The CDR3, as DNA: TGTGCCAGCAGTTGGGTGGCGGGAGGGCATAACGAGCAGTACTTC.

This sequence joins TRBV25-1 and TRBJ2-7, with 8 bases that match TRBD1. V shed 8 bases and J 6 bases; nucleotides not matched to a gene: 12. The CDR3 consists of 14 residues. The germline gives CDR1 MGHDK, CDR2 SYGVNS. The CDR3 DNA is TGTGCCAGCGGGACCGGGACAGGCGACCGCGAGCAGTACTTC. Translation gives CASGTGTGDREQYF.

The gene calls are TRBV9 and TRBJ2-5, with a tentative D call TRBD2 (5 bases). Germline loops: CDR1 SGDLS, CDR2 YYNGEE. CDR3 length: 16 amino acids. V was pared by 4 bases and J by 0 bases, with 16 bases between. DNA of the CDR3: TGTGCCAGCAGCATGAGGGCGGACCCGTACCAAGAGACCCAGTACTTC. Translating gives CASSMRADPYQETQYF.

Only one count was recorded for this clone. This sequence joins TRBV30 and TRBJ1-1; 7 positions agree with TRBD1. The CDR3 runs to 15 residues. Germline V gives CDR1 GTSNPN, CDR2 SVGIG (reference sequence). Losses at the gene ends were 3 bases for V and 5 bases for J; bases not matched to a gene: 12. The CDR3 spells CAWSFDRTRGTEAFF. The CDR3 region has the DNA TGTGCCTGGAGCTTTGACAGAACCAGGGGGACTGAAGCTTTCTTT.

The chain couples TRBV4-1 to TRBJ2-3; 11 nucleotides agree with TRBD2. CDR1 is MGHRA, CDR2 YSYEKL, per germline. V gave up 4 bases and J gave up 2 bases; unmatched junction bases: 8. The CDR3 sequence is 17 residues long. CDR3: CASSPGLAGRITDTQYF. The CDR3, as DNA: TGCGCCAGCAGCCCCGGACTAGCGGGTCGAATCACAGATACGCAGTATTTT.

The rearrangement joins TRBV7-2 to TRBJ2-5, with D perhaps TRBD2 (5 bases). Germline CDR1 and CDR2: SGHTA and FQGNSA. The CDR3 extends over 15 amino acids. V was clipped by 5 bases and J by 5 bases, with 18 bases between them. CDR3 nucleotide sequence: TGTGCCAGCAGCCACTCAATCACTAGGGTGGAGACCCAGTACTTC. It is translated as CASSHSITRVETQYF.

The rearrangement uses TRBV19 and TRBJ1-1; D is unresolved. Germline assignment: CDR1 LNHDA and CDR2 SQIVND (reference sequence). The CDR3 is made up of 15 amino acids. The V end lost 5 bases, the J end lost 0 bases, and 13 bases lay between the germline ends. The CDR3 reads CASSLSPGMNTEAFF. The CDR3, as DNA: TGTGCCAGTAGTCTGTCACCAGGAATGAACACTGAAGCTTTCTTT.

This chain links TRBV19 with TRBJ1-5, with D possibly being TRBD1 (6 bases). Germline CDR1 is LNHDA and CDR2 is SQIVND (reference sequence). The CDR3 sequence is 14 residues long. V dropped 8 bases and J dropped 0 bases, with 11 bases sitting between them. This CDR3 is CASSGEYSNQPQHF. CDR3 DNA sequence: TGTGCCAGTTCAGGGGAGTATAGCAATCAGCCCCAGCATTTT.

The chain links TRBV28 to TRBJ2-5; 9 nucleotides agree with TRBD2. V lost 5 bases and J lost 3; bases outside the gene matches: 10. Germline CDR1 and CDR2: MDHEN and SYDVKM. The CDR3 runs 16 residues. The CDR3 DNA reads TGTGCCAGCAGTCCCTGGGTAGCGGGAGTTAAAGAGACCCAGTACTTC. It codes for CASSPWVAGVKETQYF.

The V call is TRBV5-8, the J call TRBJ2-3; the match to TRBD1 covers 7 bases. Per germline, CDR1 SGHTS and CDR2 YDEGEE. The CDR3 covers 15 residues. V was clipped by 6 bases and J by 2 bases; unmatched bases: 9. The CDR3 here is CASTIRTGHTDTQYF. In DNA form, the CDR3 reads TGTGCCAGCACCATCAGGACAGGTCACACAGATACGCAGTATTTT.

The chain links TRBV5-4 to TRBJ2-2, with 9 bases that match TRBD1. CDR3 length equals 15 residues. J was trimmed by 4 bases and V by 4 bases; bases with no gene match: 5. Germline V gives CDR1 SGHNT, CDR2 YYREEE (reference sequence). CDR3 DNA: TGTGCCAGCAGCGGACAGGGACAGGGCACCGGGGAGCTGTTTTTT. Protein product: CASSGQGQGTGELFF. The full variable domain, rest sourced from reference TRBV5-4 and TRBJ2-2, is ETGVTQSPTHLIKTRGQQVTLRCSSQSGHNTVSWYQQALGQGPQFIFQYYREEENGRGNFPPRFSGLQFPNYSSELNVNALELDDSALYLCASSGQGQGTGELFFGEGSRLTVL.

For the CDR3, the DNA is TGTGCCATCAGTCAGGGGACATCTGGAAACACCATATATTTT. This gives the protein CAISQGTSGNTIYF. The chain employs TRBV10-3 and TRBJ1-3, with D possibly TRBD1 on 6 matching bases. Germline V gene data show CDR1 as ENHRY and CDR2 as SYGVKD. The CDR3 has 14 amino acids. V lost 5 bases, J lost 1 base, and 9 bases lay in between.

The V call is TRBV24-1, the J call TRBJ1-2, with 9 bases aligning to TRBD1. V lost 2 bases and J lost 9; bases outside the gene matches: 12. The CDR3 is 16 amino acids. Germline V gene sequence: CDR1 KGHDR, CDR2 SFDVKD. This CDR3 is CATSDSRTGEIGRYTF. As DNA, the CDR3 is TGTGCCACCAGTGATTCCCGGACAGGGGAGATCGGGCGCTACACCTTC.

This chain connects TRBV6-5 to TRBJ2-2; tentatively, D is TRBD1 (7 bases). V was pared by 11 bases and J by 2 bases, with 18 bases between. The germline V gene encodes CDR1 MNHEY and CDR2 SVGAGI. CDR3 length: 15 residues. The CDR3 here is CAVHRTGLNTGELFF. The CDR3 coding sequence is TGTGCCGTTCACCGGACAGGACTAAACACCGGGGAGCTGTTTTTT.

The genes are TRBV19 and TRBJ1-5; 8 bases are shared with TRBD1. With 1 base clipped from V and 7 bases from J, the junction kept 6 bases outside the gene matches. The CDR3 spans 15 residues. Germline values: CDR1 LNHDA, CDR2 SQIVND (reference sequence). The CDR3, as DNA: TGTGCCAGTAGTATAGTAGCAGGGGGCGAACAGCCCCAGCATTTT. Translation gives CASSIVAGGEQPQHF.

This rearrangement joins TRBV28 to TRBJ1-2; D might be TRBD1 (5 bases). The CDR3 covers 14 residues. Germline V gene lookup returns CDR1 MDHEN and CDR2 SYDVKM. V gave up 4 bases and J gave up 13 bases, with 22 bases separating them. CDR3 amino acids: CASSSGGRQPKATF. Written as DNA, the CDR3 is TGTGCCAGCAGTTCCGGGGGTCGACAGCCCAAAGCCACCTTC.

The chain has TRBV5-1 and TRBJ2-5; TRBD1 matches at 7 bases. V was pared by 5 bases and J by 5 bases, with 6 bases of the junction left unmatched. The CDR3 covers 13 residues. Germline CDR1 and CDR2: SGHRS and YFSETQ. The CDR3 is CASRKRGRETQYF. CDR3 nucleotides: TGCGCCAGCAGGAAAAGGGGGCGTGAGACCCAGTACTTC.